Reported below is one T cell receptor (beta chain). Its binding antigen is unknown. Within one base of it there is no much larger clone, and no base qualities were kept. This sample is drawn from a study of response to subunit inactivated influenza vaccine (dated by TCRdb to 2017 to 2018). A note on the overall study: To follow how T cells responded to a trivalent subunit inactivated influenza vaccine, the researchers relied on deep quantitative profiling of the T cell receptor repertoire. Broader findings and caveats from the paper: The authors proposed that each seasonal influenza vaccination may bring in only a limited number of new T cells.

Libraries were prepared through RT-PCR. The run used an Illumina HiSeq 2500. TCRdb reworked the public reads: Q25 trimming with fastp, MiXCR clone assembly, productive beta chains retained. A single entry per CDR3 protein holds the most common genes and DNA from its merged rows. The sample records about 480,000 distinct CDR3 sequences, about 25% of which are singletons. 1.9% of the sample belongs to the ten largest clones. Cut back by 0 bases and 3 bases, the V and J ends lie 11 bases apart. The germline V gene (reference sequence) supplies CDR1 LNHNV and CDR2 YYDKDF. From the cysteine up to the phenylalanine, the CDR3 has a length of 15 residues. The read is trimmed to its CDR3 DNA, 45 bases read in frame from base 1.

The chain employs TRBV15 and TRBJ2-5; no D gene can be assigned with confidence. The source of this sequence is a man in his forties or fifties who received an inactivated influenza vaccine. Donor details come from another sample of the same person, matched by shared clones. Sample: CD4+ T cells sorted from PBMCs, taken roughly 5 days after vaccination. The CDR3 reads as follows: CATSRDTSREETQYF. Here is the DNA: TGTGCCACCAGCAGAGATACCAGTAGAGAAGAGACCCAGTACTTC.